This is a list of T cell receptor beta chains from one sample in a study of shared clonotypes between healthy human individuals. Repertoires were generated with immunoSEQ multiplex PCR, while TCRdb's copy carries only in-frame clones and drops some. The repertoire holds some 470,000 clones, 76% seen once, with 10% to 15% in the top ten. Sequencing was performed on PBMCs. Every receptor here comes from a woman in her thirties or forties in good health. Some clones in this sample may be carry-over from other donors' samples. CDR3s include the opening cysteine and the closing phenylalanine or tryptophan. Clone sizes are given selectively: once, few, many, or a class where the clone is expanded.

j_call	clone_size	v_call	cdr3_aa
TRBJ2-7	-	TRBV11-2	CASSLVDKAYEQYF
TRBJ2-1	-	TRBV5-6	CASSLGLAGGVEQFF
TRBJ2-1	-	TRBV6-1	CASSGSSYNEQFF
-	few	TRBV10-3	CAISEIRGGGYEQYF
TRBJ2-3	-	TRBV28	CASSLEQDLSTDTQYF
TRBJ1-4	-	TRBV4-3	CASSLTGSPGNEKLFF
TRBJ1-1	many	TRBV28	CASSTTRNTEAFF
TRBJ1-5	-	TRBV4-1	CASSQDYPYNQPQHF
TRBJ1-1	-	TRBV11-2	CASSTGQQNTEAFF
TRBJ1-3	-	TRBV2	CATSPQASGNTIYF
TRBJ1-2	-	TRBV10-2	CASSAGQYYGYTF
TRBJ2-1	-	TRBV29-1	CSADRGLNNEQFF
TRBJ2-7	-	TRBV7-2	CASSSPRGRTYEQYF
TRBJ2-1	-	TRBV13	CASSLNTGPYNEQFF
TRBJ2-3	-	TRBV18	CASSASGDLTDTQYF
TRBJ2-7	-	TRBV7-8	CASSLERTGAYEQYF
TRBJ1-2	-	TRBV6-5	CASSYSPRRGNYGYTF
TRBJ1-3	-	TRBV19	CASSPQISGNTIYF
TRBJ2-7	many	TRBV5-1	CASSTGTGWRYEQYF
TRBJ2-3	-	TRBV7-8	CASSLQVGTDTQYF
TRBJ1-1	many	TRBV5-1	CASSLATGPHTEAFF
TRBJ2-6	-	TRBV28	CASKLFGSAGANVLTF
TRBJ1-1	-	TRBV9	CASSAWGTPNTEAFF
TRBJ2-1	-	TRBV29-1	CSVVDYNEQFF
TRBJ2-1	-	TRBV25-1	CASRRTSSNEQFF
TRBJ2-1	-	TRBV9	CASSVGGTEYNEQFF
TRBJ2-7	-	TRBV11-1	CASSSIWGTGAYEQYF
TRBJ2-1	-	TRBV6-5	CASTLGTSGNEQFF
TRBJ1-4	-	TRBV2	CASRPGQGTTNEKLFF
TRBJ2-7	-	TRBV5-1	CASSPLAGGIYEQYF
TRBJ2-3	few	TRBV4-3	CASSQSHRGRTDTQYF